This TCR beta chain was sequenced for a study of neurological immune-mediated disorders. This clonotype was detected ten times or more. Its antigen is unknown. The cDNA was synthesized by 5'RACE incorporating 10-nucleotide random UMIs. One entry per CDR3 protein results from TCRdb running MiXCR on the 5' RACE reads. The table lists roughly 66,000 distinct CDR3 sequences, 4.5% to 5.5% of them singletons. The starting material, 2 million PBMCs stored at -80 C, gave rise to the unsorted libraries. Study-wide findings and caveats: It was HTLV-1-associated myelopathy that showed the most TCR clonal expansion, while multiple sclerosis showed the least, falling below healthy controls. There was no association between the multiple sclerosis repertoire cluster and any clinical or MRI feature.

CDR3 length: 13 residues. Trimming cost V 6 bases and J 7 bases, with 19 bases left between them. Germline V gene lookup returns CDR1 DFQATT and CDR2 SNEGSKA (reference sequence). V and J are TRBV20-1 and TRBJ2-7, with D tentatively TRBD1 (6 bases). The clonotype originates from a woman between 65 and 79 years old with multiple sclerosis. The sample comprised PBMCs. CDR3 protein: CSAPRTASGEQYF. DNA of the CDR3: TGCAGTGCCCCCCGGACAGCCTCGGGGGAGCAGTACTTC.